Presented here are 7 T cell receptor beta chains from one specimen sequenced in a study of cytomegalovirus exposure and HLA in healthy donors. The study ran its PCR with 60 Vbeta and 13 Jbeta primers. TCRdb's copy holds only in-frame clones and misses some; the assay was immunoSEQ multiplex PCR. Of a few hundred thousand clones in the sample, about 79% were seen once. The sequenced material came from PBMCs. These receptors were taken from a man younger than 30 in good health and CMV-seronegative.

This clone has a handful of counts. The CDR3 sequence is CASRTRAGEKLFF. The CDR3 nucleotides read TGTGCCAGCAGAACGCGGGCCGGGGAAAAACTGTTTTTT. The rearrangement uses TRBV6-1 and TRBJ1-4, with D uncertain. Germline values: CDR1 MNHNS, CDR2 SASEGT. V lost 6 bases and J 8 bases, leaving 13 bases between the germline ends. The CDR3 covers 13 residues.

This sequence joins TRBV6-1 and TRBJ2-2; 9 positions match TRBD1. CDR3 length equals 16 residues. CDR1 is MNHNS and CDR2 is SASEGT in the germline V gene. After removal of 1 base from V and 5 bases from J, the junction contained 5 bases not matched to a gene. The CDR3 bases are TGTGCCAGCAGTGAAGGGACAGGGGCAGAAACCGGGGAGCTGTTTTTT. Its protein product is CASSEGTGAETGELFF.

The J gene is TRBJ2-1, the V gene TRBV19; D gene uncertain. Per the germline V gene, CDR1 is LNHDA and CDR2 is SQIVND (reference sequence). V lost 4 bases and J 1 base, leaving 8 bases between the germline ends. This CDR3 spans 14 amino acids. In DNA, the CDR3 is TGTGCCAGTAGTAGCGGTGCATCCTACAATGAGCAGTTCTTC. This sequence encodes CASSSGASYNEQFF.

The CDR3 DNA reads TGTGCCAGACAGGCGCAGCGCTACGAGCAGTACTTC. Amino acid sequence: CARQAQRYEQYF. The chain is built from TRBV6-1 and TRBJ2-7; possible D gene TRBD1, 5 bases. CDR1 is MNHNS, CDR2 SASEGT, per germline. This CDR3 has 12 residues. Trimming took 9 bases from V and 3 from J, leaving 12 bases between them.

J is TRBJ2-1 and V is TRBV29-1; 12 bases are a match to TRBD2. This CDR3 region has 15 residues. CDR1 SQVTM and CDR2 ANQGSEA come from the germline V gene. V trimming: 6 bases; J trimming: 8 bases; junction bases outside the gene matches: 11. The CDR3 loop is CSVIPGLAGAYEQFF. The CDR3, as DNA: TGCAGCGTAATTCCGGGACTAGCGGGCGCCTATGAGCAGTTCTTC.

This sequence joins TRBV9 and TRBJ1-1; D is possibly TRBD1 (6 bases). This CDR3 comprises 15 residues. Trimming removed 4 bases from V and 7 bases from J, with 20 bases in between. CDR1 and CDR2 (germline): SGDLS, YYNGEE. The CDR3 nucleotides read TGTGCCAGCAGCCCCGCCCTAGGGGGGGCAAGTGAAGCTTTCTTT. Its translation: CASSPALGGASEAFF.

V is TRBV2 and J is TRBJ2-2; 9 positions match TRBD1. This CDR3 comprises 15 residues. The germline gives CDR1 SNHLY, CDR2 FYNNEI. Unmatched junction bases numbered 7, after V lost 6 bases and J lost 5 bases. The CDR3 loop reads CASRPGTGLTGELFF. The CDR3 nucleotides read TGTGCCAGCAGACCCGGGACAGGGCTAACCGGGGAGCTGTTTTTT.